This TCR beta chain appears in the sequencing data of a study of blood T cell repertoires in COVID-19. Study as a whole: Donors in the United States, Italy and Spain gave samples during acute or convalescent COVID-19.

Per the authors' pipeline: Reference gene primer amplification gave estimated nucleated cell counts. Profiled with immunoSEQ multiplex PCR; TCRdb holds only in-frame clones, not every one. The V and J calls and clone size come from that table; D and trimming were worked out from the DNA. The sample holds 260,000 or so clones; approximately 80% are singletons and the top ten take approximately 4.5%. The germline gives CDR1 LGHNA, CDR2 YNFKEQ. This CDR3 region has 17 residues. Trimming took 8 bases from V and 0 from J; bases not matched to a gene: 12. The V gene is TRBV4-2, the J gene TRBJ2-2, with 7 nucleotides matching TRBD1. The source material was peripheral blood. This clonotype was obtained from a woman in her 70s with acute or convalescent COVID-19. The DNA of the CDR3 is TGTGCCAGCTCTAATAGGGCCGGGACAGCGAACACCGGGGAGCTGTTTTTT. This gives the protein CASSNRAGTANTGELFF.